This entry concerns a single T cell receptor beta chain. Antigen specificity is unknown. Random-hexamer reverse transcription was applied to roughly 0.45 to 1 ug RNA. Multiplex PCR with immunoSEQ amplified the TCR beta CDR3 across 54 Vbeta and 13 Jbeta. Each CDR3 protein gets one entry after TCRdb re-called the immunoSEQ multiplex PCR reads with MiXCR. The sample consists of about 300,000 distinct CDR3 sequences, 85% of them appearing once. These data belong to a study of CD8 T cells in Susac syndrome. This CDR3 has 16 residues. The trim removed 2 bases at V and 2 bases at J, leaving 8 bases unmatched. The germline CDR1 and CDR2 sequences are SGDLS and YYNGEE. CD8+ and CD4+ T cells from blood underwent TCR beta sequencing. Negative isolation yielded CD8+ and CD4+ T cells; FACS enriched TEMRA cells. Study results and caveats: As acknowledged by the study, its TCR sequencing and HLA analysis included a relatively small number of individuals.

The gene calls are TRBV9 and TRBJ2-3, with 7 bases identical to TRBD2. The sequence was obtained from a human donor with multiple sclerosis. Input material: CD8+ T cells from PBMCs. Here the CDR3 reads CASSVQPSGYTDTQYF. CDR3 nucleotide sequence: TGTGCCAGCAGCGTCCAACCTAGCGGTTACACAGATACGCAGTATTTT.